The clone carrying this T cell receptor (beta chain) has a handful of counts. The CDR3 spans 13 residues. Germline V lookup: CDR1 MDHEN, CDR2 SYDVKM. V was clipped by 10 bases and J by 6 bases; unmatched bases: 6. Individual cDNA molecules were tagged with unique molecular identifiers, the study reported. TCRdb redid the calling of the 5' RACE reads with MiXCR, one entry per CDR3 protein. The table shows some 71,000 distinct CDR3 sequences, with 12% occurring only once. This sample was included in a study of early T cells in non-severe SARS-CoV-2 infection. Whole-study context: Whole-blood bulk RNA, unsorted, was sequenced, and chains were unpaired.

The receptor was isolated from an adult who was a healthcare worker with PCR-confirmed SARS-CoV-2 infection or an uninfected control (not recorded which). The sequenced material came from whole blood. The rearrangement joins TRBV28 to TRBJ2-1, with 10 bases lining up with TRBD2. The CDR3 here is CATLAGVSNEQFF. The DNA for the CDR3 is TGTGCCACCCTAGCGGGAGTTAGCAATGAGCAGTTCTTC.